These 11 T cell receptor beta chains were sequenced from one sample in a study of T cell responses to AZD1222 COVID-19 vaccine. Some clones are missing from TCRdb's copy, which holds only in-frame ones; the method was immunoSEQ multiplex PCR. This sample yields approximately 94,000 clones, of which more than 75% are seen a single time; 4% to 4.5% belongs to the top ten. This specimen was peripheral blood, taken on day 0 of MenACWY control vaccination. The receptor set was obtained from an adult in good health.

The chain joins TRBV5-1 to TRBJ2-5; the match to TRBD1 covers 7 bases. Germline V gene data show CDR1 as SGHRS and CDR2 as YFSETQ. The CDR3 is 14 residues long. Trimming at V came to 0 bases and at J to 4 bases, leaving 3 bases not matched to a gene. The CDR3 protein is CASSLGAGGETQYF. In DNA, the CDR3 is TGCGCCAGCAGCTTGGGGGCAGGGGGAGAGACCCAGTACTTC.

The chain links TRBV9 to TRBJ1-2; TRBD1 matches at 9 bases. The ends lost 4 bases at V and 7 bases at J; junction bases unmatched: 8. The CDR3 is 14 residues long. Germline lookup yields CDR1 SGDLS and CDR2 YYNGEE. The CDR3 reads CASSPTGQGFGYTF. CDR3 sequence (DNA): TGTGCCAGCAGCCCAACGGGACAGGGCTTTGGCTACACCTTC.

The J gene is TRBJ1-2, the V gene TRBV4-1; the D gene is possibly TRBD1 (6 bases). CDR1 and CDR2 from the germline V gene are MGHRA and YSYEKL. This CDR3 has 16 amino acids. Trimming took off 0 bases at V and 4 bases at J, with 15 bases between the two ends. Here the CDR3 DNA reads TGCGCCAGCAGCCAAGAAGGGGGGGCGAGAACCTATGGCTACACCTTC. Residues: CASSQEGGARTYGYTF.

The rearrangement uses TRBV5-4 and TRBJ2-2; D ambiguous. This CDR3 contains 15 residues. Germline CDR1 is SGHNT and CDR2 is YYREEE (reference sequence). V was trimmed by 2 bases and J by 1 base, leaving 9 bases between them. The CDR3: CASSLSPGNTGELFF. CDR3 nucleotide sequence: TGTGCCAGCAGCTTATCCCCGGGGAACACCGGGGAGCTGTTTTTT.

J is TRBJ2-7 and V is TRBV7-2; D unclear. Trimming left V 1 base short and J 0 bases short, with 10 bases between. The CDR3 contains 15 residues. Germline CDR1 SGHTA, CDR2 FQGNSA. In DNA, the CDR3 is TGTGCCAGCAGCTTAGACAGCAGGTTCTCCTACGAGCAGTACTTC. This gives the protein CASSLDSRFSYEQYF.

The chain couples TRBV5-1 to TRBJ1-2, with a tentative D call TRBD1 (5 bases). V shed 5 bases and J shed 6 bases, with 17 bases lying between them. The CDR3 is made up of 14 amino acids. CDR1 is SGHRS, CDR2 YFSETQ, per germline. CDR3: CASRIQGPGNGYTF. The CDR3 DNA reads as TGCGCCAGCAGGATTCAGGGCCCTGGGAATGGCTACACCTTC.

As to this clone: The sample has other DNA sequences that encode this CDR3 too. The J gene is TRBJ2-7, the V gene TRBV9; a possible D gene is TRBD2 (8 bases). In germline, CDR1 is SGDLS, CDR2 YYNGEE. The CDR3 runs 20 residues. Trimming removed 2 bases from V and 4 bases from J, with 31 bases in between. CDR3: CASSVAAGGGQTGRLYEQYF. CDR3 sequence (DNA): TGTGCCAGCAGCGTCGCGGCCGGGGGGGGACAGACTGGCCGCCTTTACGAGCAGTACTTC. Full variable domain (missing parts from reference TRBV9 and TRBJ2-7): DSGVTQTPKHLITATGQRVTLRCSPRSGDLSVYWYQQSLDQGLQFLIQYYNGEERAKGNILERFSAQQFPDLHSELNLSSLELGDSALYFCASSVAAGGGQTGRLYEQYFGPGTRLTVT.

The chain uses TRBV12-3 or TRBV12-4 and TRBJ2-5; D possibly corresponds to TRBD2 (5 bases). V shed 8 bases and J shed 5 bases, with 9 bases lying between them. The CDR3 sequence is 11 residues long. The CDR3 loop reads CASGGRETQYF. In nucleotides, the CDR3 is TGTGCCAGCGGAGGTCGGGAGACCCAGTACTTC.

The chain has TRBV6-5 and TRBJ1-6; D is unclear. The CDR3 runs 12 residues. Trimming shortened V by 2 bases and J by 10 bases, and 6 bases separated the two germline ends. Germline assignment: CDR1 MNHEY and CDR2 SVGAGI. CDR3 in amino acids: CASSYRGSPLHF. As DNA, the CDR3 is TGTGCCAGCAGTTACCGAGGCTCACCCCTCCACTTT.

The chain joins TRBV6-5 to TRBJ2-2; either TRBD1 or TRBD2 may fit D (5 bases each). There are 13 residues in the CDR3. Germline CDR1 MNHEY, CDR2 SVGAGI. The ends were cut back, 2 bases at V and 4 bases at J, with 5 bases in the middle. Written as DNA, the CDR3 is TGTGCCAGCAGTTACGGGGGCACCGGGGAGCTGTTTTTT. Translation: CASSYGGTGELFF.

This rearrangement joins TRBV2 to TRBJ2-3, with D possibly being TRBD2 (6 bases). Germline lookup yields CDR1 SNHLY and CDR2 FYNNEI. The CDR3 spans 15 residues. Trimming removed 4 bases at V and 1 base at J, with 12 bases between. CDR3 bases: TGTGCCAGCAGTGGAATGCGGGAAGGCACAGATACGCAGTATTTT. Encoded protein: CASSGMREGTDTQYF.